This entry features one T cell receptor beta chain sequence. The data belong to a study of blood T cell repertoires in COVID-19. Study overall: Whether acute or convalescent, the COVID-19 samples came from the United States, Italy and Spain.

This CDR3 is built from 14 residues. Germline CDR1 and CDR2: SEHNR and FQNEAQ (reference sequence). V lost 6 bases to trimming and J lost 0 bases, with 10 bases between them. In the study's own analysis: Reference gene primer amplification gave nucleated cell count estimates. Sequencing used immunoSEQ multiplex PCR; TCRdb keeps in-frame clones, though not all of them. Clone size and the V and J calls come from that table; the DNA yielded D and trimming. The sample has fewer than 60,000 clones; around four fifths are singletons. V gene TRBV7-9 combines with J gene TRBJ2-3; no firm D call. The clonotype originates from a young man with COVID-19, enrolled during active disease. The material sequenced was peripheral blood. The CDR3 spells CASRPARSTDTQYF. In nucleotides, the CDR3 is TGTGCCAGCAGACCTGCCCGGAGCACAGATACGCAGTATTTT.